This TCR beta chain emerged from a study of blood T cell repertoires in COVID-19. For the study at large: There were acute and convalescent COVID-19 samples, and they came from the United States, Italy and Spain.

This CDR3 has 15 residues. V was clipped by 5 bases and J by 1 base; unmatched bases: 5. The V gene's germline CDR1 is MDHEN and CDR2 SYDVKM. Clones were sequenced by immunoSEQ multiplex PCR, and TCRdb holds only the in-frame ones, with some missing. The sample records about 46,000 clones, 85% to 90% being singletons. The sequenced sample consisted of peripheral blood. The clonotype comes from a human donor in a cohort sampled during active COVID-19. The rearrangement links TRBV28 to TRBJ2-7; 10 nucleotides align to TRBD1. The CDR3 loop is CASSGQGGPSYEQYF. The CDR3 region has the DNA TGTGCCAGCAGTGGACAGGGGGGCCCATCCTACGAGCAGTACTTC.